This TCR beta chain derives from a study of T cell repertoires and HLA-DP antigens. Overall study: CD4+ T cells were cocultured with HeLa cells expressing HLA-DP.

The CDR3 sequence is 11 residues long. CDR1 and CDR2 (germline): SGHVS, FQNEAQ. V lost 5 bases to trimming and J lost 8 bases, with 7 bases between them. In the case of this clone: Its antigen remains unidentified.

TCRdb's copy holds only in-frame clones and misses some; the assay was immunoSEQ multiplex PCR. Among almost 90,000 clones listed, around nine tenths were seen once. Untouched CD4+ T cells were bead-isolated from PBMC at 95% to 98% purity. The gene calls are TRBV7-8 and TRBJ2-1, with D uncertain. This TCR came from a middle-aged man in good health and CMV-seronegative. The specimen sequenced was CD4+ T cells from PBMCs. The CDR3 is CASSLRYEQFF. In DNA, the CDR3 is TGTGCCAGCAGCCTTAGATATGAGCAGTTCTTC.